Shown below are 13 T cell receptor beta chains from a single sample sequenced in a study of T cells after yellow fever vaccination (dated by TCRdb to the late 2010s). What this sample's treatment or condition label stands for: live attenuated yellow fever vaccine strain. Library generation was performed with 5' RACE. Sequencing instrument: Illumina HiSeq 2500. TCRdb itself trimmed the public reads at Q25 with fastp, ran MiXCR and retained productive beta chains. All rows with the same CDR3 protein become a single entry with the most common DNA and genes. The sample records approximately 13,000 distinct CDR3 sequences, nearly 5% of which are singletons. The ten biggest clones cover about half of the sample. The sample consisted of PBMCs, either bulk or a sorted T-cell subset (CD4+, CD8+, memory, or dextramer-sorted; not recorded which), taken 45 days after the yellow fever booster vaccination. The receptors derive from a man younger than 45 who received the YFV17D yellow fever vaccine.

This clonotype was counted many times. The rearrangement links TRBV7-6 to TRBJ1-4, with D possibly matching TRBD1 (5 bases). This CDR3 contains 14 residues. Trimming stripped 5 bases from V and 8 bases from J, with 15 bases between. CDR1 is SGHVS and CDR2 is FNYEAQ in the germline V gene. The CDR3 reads CASSDRGDDEKLFF. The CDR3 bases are TGTGCCAGCAGCGACAGAGGGGACGACGAAAAACTGTTTTTT.

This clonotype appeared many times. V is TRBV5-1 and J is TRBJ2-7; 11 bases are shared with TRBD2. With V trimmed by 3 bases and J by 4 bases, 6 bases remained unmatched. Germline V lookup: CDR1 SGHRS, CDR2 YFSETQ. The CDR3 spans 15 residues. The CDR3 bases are TGCGCCAGCAGCTCGGGGACTAGCGGAAATTACGAGCAGTACTTC. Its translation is CASSSGTSGNYEQYF.

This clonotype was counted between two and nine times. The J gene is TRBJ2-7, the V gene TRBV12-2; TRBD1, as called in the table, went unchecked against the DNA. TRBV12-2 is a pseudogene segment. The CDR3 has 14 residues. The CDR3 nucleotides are TGTGCAAGTCGCTTAGAGCGGGGGGACTACGAGCAGTACTTC. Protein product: CASRLERGDYEQYF.

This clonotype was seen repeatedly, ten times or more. DNA for the CDR3: TGTGCCAGCAGTTCCCGACAGGGGGGGGGCCGTGAGCAGTTCTTC. Translated: CASSSRQGGGREQFF. V gene TRBV27 combines with J gene TRBJ2-1; TRBD1 agrees at 9 bases. With 4 bases clipped from V and 9 bases from J, the junction kept 10 bases outside the gene matches. In germline, CDR1 is MNHEY, CDR2 SMNVEV (reference sequence). This CDR3 comprises 15 residues.

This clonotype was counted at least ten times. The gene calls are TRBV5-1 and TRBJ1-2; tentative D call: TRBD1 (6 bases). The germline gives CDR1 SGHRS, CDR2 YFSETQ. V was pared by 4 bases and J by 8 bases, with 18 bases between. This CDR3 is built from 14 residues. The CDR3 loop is CASSVTGTRIGYTF. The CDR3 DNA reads TGCGCCAGCAGCGTCACAGGGACGCGAATCGGCTACACCTTC.

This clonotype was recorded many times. The CDR3 spells CASSSTLRDRGRIAGGHSYNEQFF. In DNA, the CDR3 is TGTGCCAGCAGTTCCACCCTCCGGGACAGGGGGCGCATAGCGGGAGGGCACTCCTACAATGAGCAGTTCTTC. The J gene is TRBJ2-1, the V gene TRBV6-2 or TRBV6-3, with D possibly being TRBD1 (12 bases). Germline V lookup: CDR1 MNHEY, CDR2 SVGEGT. Trimming removed 4 bases from V and 0 bases from J, with 37 bases in between. This CDR3 has 24 residues.

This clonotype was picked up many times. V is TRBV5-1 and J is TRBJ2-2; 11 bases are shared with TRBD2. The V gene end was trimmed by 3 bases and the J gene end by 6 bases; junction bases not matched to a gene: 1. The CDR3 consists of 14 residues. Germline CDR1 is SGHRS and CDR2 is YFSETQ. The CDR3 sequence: CASSSLAGAGELFF. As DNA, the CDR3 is TGCGCCAGCAGCTCACTAGCGGGAGCCGGGGAGCTGTTTTTT. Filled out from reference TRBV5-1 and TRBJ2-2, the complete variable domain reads KAGVTQTPRYLIKTRGQQVTLSCSPISGHRSVSWYQQTPGQGLQFLFEYFSETQRNKGNFPGRFSGRQFSNSRSEMNVSTLELGDSALYLCASSSLAGAGELFFGEGSRLTVL.

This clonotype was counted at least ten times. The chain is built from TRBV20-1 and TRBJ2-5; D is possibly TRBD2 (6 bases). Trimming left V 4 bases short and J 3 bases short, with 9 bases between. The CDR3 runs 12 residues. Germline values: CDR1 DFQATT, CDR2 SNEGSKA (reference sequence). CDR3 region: CSAMGLEETQYF. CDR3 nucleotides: TGCAGTGCTATGGGACTGGAAGAGACCCAGTACTTC.

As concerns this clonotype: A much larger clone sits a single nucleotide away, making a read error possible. Here the CDR3 reads CASGLSYEQYF. In nucleotides, the CDR3 is TGTGCCTCGGGCCTAAGCTACGAGCAGTACTTC. The chain links TRBV28 to TRBJ2-7, with D unclear. The CDR3 contains 11 residues. Trimming removed 11 bases at V and 3 bases at J, with 11 bases between. Germline V gives CDR1 MDHEN, CDR2 SYDVKM.

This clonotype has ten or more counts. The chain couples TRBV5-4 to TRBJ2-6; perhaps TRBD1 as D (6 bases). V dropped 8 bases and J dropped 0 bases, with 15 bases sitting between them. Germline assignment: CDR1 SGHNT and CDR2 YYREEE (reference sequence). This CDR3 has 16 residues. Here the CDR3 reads CASTQGIGSGANVLTF. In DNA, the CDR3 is TGTGCCAGTACACAGGGAATAGGCTCTGGGGCCAACGTCCTGACTTTC.

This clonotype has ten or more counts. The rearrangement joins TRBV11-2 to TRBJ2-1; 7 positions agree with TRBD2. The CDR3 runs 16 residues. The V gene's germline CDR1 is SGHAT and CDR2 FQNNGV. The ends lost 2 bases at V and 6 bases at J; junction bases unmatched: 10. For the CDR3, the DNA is TGTGCCAGCAGCTTAACAAAGCGGGAAGGACTCAATGAGCAGTTCTTC. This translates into CASSLTKREGLNEQFF.

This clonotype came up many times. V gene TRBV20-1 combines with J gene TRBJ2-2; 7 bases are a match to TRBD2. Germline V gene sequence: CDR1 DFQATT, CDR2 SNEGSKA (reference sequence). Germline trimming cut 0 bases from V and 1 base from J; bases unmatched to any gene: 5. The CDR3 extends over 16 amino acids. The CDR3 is CSARDPLAENTGELFF. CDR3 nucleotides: TGCAGTGCTAGAGACCCGCTAGCGGAGAACACCGGGGAGCTGTTTTTT.

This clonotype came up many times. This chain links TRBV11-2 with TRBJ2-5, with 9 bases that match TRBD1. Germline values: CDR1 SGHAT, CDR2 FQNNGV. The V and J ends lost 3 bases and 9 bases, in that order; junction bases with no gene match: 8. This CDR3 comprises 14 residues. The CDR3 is CASSFGQGMGSQYF. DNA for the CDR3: TGTGCCAGCAGCTTCGGACAGGGGATGGGGTCCCAGTACTTC.